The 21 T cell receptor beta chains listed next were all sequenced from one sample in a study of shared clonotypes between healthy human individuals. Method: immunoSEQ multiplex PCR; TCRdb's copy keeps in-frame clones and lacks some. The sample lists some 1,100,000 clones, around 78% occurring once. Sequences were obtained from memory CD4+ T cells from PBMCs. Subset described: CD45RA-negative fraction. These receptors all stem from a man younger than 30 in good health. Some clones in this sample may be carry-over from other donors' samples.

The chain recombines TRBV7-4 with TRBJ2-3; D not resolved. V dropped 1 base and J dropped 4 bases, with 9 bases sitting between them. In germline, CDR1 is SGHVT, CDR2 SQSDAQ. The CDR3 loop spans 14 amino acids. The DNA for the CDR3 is TGTGCCAGCAGCTTAGGCATCCGGGCAGATACGCAGTATTTT. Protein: CASSLGIRADTQYF.

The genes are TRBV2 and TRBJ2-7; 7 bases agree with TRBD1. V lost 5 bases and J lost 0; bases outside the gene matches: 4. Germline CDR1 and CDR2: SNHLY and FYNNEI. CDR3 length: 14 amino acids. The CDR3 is CASSTYRGSYEQYF. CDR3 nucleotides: TGTGCCAGCAGTACCTACAGGGGCTCCTACGAGCAGTACTTC.

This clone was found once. CDR3 nucleotide sequence: TGTGCCAGCAGTGTGACTAGCGGGAGGGCGGATACGCAGTATTTT. It specifies CASSVTSGRADTQYF. The chain joins TRBV2 to TRBJ2-3, with 14 bases fitting TRBD2. The CDR3 length is 15 residues. V lost 4 bases to trimming and J lost 6 bases; unmatched junction nucleotides: 3. Germline CDR1 reads SNHLY; CDR2 reads FYNNEI.

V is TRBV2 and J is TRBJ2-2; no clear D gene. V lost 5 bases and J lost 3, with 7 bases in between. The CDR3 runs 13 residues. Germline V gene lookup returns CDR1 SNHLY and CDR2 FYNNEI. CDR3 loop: CASSPGHTGELFF. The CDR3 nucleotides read TGTGCCAGCAGTCCGGGCCACACCGGGGAGCTGTTTTTT.

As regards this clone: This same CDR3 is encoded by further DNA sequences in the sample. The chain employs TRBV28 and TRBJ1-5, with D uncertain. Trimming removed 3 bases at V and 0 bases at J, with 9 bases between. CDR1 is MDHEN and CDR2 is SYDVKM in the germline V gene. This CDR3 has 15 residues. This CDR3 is CASSLGSNSNQPQHF. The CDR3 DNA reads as TGTGCCAGCAGTTTGGGCAGCAATAGCAATCAGCCCCAGCATTTT.

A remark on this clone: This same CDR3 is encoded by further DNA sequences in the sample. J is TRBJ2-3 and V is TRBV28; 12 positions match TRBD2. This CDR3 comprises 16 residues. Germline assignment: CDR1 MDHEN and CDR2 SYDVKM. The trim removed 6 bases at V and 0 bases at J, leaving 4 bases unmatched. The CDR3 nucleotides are TGTGCCAGCAGCCCTAGCGGGAGGGGTAGCACAGATACGCAGTATTTT. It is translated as CASSPSGRGSTDTQYF.

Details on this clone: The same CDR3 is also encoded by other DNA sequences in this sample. CDR3 sequence: CASSLGAYGYTF. CDR3 sequence (DNA): TGTGCCAGCAGTTTGGGGGCCTATGGCTACACCTTC. This sequence joins TRBV28 and TRBJ1-2, with D tentatively TRBD1 (6 bases). Germline V gives CDR1 MDHEN, CDR2 SYDVKM. The CDR3 consists of 12 residues. V was clipped by 3 bases and J by 4 bases, with 6 bases between them.

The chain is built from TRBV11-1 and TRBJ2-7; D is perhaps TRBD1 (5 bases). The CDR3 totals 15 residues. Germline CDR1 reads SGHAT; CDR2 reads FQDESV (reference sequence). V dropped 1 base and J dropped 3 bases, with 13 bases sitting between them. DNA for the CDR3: TGTGCCAGCAGCTTAGAACTGAATAGGGGCTACGAGCAGTACTTC. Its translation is CASSLELNRGYEQYF. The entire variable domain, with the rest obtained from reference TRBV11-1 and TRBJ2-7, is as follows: EAEVAQSPRYKITEKSQAVAFWCDPISGHATLYWYRQILGQGPELLVQFQDESVVDDSQLPKDRFSAERLKGVDSTLKIQPAELGDSAMYLCASSLELNRGYEQYFGPGTRLTVT.

The CDR3, as DNA: TGTGCCACCCGCCCTGGGCTAGCGGGAGTAGAGACCCAGTACTTC. Protein sequence: CATRPGLAGVETQYF. This chain connects TRBV10-3 to TRBJ2-5, with 10 positions matching TRBD2. Trimming took 10 bases from V and 4 from J; bases not matched to a gene: 12. Germline V gives CDR1 ENHRY, CDR2 SYGVKD. There are 15 residues in the CDR3.

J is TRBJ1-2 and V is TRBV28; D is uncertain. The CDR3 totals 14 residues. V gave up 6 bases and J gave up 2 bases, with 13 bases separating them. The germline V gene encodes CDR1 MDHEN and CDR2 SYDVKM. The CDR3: CASRAGWQNYGYTF. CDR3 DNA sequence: TGTGCCAGCAGAGCGGGGTGGCAAAACTATGGCTACACCTTC.

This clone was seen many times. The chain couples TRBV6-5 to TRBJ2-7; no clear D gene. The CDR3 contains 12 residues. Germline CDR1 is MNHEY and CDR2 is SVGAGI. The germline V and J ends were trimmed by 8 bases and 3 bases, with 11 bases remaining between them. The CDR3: CASFSSGYEQYF. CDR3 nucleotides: TGTGCCAGCTTTTCCTCGGGCTACGAGCAGTACTTC.

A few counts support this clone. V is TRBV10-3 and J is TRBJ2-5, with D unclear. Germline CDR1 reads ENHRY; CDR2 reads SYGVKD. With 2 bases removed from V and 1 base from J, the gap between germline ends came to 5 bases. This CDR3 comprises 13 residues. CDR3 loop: CAISEGSQETQYF. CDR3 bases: TGTGCCATCAGTGAGGGCAGCCAAGAGACCCAGTACTTC.

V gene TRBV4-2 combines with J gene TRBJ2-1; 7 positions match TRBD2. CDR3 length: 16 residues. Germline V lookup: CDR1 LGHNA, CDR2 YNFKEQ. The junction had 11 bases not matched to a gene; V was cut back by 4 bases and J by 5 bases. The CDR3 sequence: CASSPLGLAENNEQFF. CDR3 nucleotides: TGTGCCAGCAGCCCCCTCGGGCTAGCGGAAAACAATGAGCAGTTCTTC.

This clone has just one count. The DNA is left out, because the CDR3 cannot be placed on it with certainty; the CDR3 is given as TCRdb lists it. This chain's CDR3 is CASSSSGQSSYNEQFF. The V call is TRBV5-1, the J call TRBJ2-1; the table's D gene call, TRBD1, was not cross checked with the DNA. The length of the CDR3 is 16 amino acids, counting both ends. The V gene's germline CDR1 is SGHRS and CDR2 YFSETQ.

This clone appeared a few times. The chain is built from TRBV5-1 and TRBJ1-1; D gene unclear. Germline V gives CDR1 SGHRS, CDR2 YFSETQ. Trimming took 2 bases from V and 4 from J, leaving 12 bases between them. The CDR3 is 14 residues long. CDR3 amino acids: CASSFGEVGTEAFF. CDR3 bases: TGCGCCAGCAGCTTTGGAGAAGTCGGCACTGAAGCTTTCTTT.

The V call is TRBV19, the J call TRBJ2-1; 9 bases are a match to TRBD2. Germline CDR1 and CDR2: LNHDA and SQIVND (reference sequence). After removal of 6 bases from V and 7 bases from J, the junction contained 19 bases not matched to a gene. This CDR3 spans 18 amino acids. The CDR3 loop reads CASSPYGNSGRNGNEQFF. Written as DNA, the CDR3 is TGTGCCAGTAGCCCCTACGGTAATAGCGGGAGAAACGGGAATGAGCAGTTCTTC. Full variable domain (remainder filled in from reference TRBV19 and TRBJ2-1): DGGITQSPKYLFRKEGQNVTLSCEQNLNHDAMYWYRQDPGQGLRLIYYSQIVNDFQKGDIAEGYSVSREKKESFPLTVTSAQKNPTAFYLCASSPYGNSGRNGNEQFFGPGTRLTVL.

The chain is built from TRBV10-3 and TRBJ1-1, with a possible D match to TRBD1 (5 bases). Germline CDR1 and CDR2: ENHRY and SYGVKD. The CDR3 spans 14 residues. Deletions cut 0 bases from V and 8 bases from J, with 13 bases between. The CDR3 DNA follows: TGTGCCATCAGTGAGTCGACGGGGGGGGAGGAAGCTTTCTTT. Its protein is CAISESTGGEEAFF.

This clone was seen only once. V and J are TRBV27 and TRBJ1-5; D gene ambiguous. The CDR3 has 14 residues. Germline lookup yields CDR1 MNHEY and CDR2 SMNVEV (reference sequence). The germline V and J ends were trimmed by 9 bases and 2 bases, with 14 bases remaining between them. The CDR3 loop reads CASRSFMGNQPQHF. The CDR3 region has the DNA TGTGCCAGTCGGTCCTTTATGGGCAATCAGCCCCAGCATTTT.

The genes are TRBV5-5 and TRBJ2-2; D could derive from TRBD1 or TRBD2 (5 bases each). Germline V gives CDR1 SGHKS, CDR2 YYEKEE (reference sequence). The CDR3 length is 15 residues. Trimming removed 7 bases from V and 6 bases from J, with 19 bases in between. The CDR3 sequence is CASGKWGSQSGELFF. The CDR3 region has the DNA TGTGCCAGCGGGAAATGGGGGTCGCAGTCCGGGGAGCTGTTTTTT.

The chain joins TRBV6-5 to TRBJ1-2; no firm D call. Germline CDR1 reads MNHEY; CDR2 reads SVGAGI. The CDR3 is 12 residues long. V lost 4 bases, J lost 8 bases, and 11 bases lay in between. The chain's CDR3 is CASSSRFGGYTF. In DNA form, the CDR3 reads TGTGCCAGCAGTTCCCGTTTCGGAGGCTACACCTTC.

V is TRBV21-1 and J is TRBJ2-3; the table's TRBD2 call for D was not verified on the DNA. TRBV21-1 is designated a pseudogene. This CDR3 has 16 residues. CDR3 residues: CASSTGLAGKTDTQYF. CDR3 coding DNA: TGTGCCAGCAGCACGGGACTAGCGGGAAAGACAGATACGCAGTATTTT.